Included here is one T cell receptor beta chain sequence, with context. This record belongs to a study of beta chain features in type 1 diabetes. The authors reverse transcribed all of the isolated RNA, so sequencing captured expressed TCRB transcripts. The table came from immunoSEQ multiplex PCR; TCRdb's copy has only in-frame clones and leaves some out. The sample yields some 220,000 clones, approximately 10% seen once. Trimming stripped 3 bases from V and 5 bases from J, with 21 bases between. The CDR3 has 16 residues. Germline V gene data show CDR1 as SGDLS and CDR2 as YYNGEE. The chain has TRBV9 and TRBJ2-7; D might be TRBD2 (6 bases). Sequencing input: central memory CD4+ T cells from blood. This TCR was sampled from a man younger than 35 in good health. CDR3 in DNA: TGTGCCAGCAGCGGTAGTCGGAGATCCCGCGGGGACGAGCAGTACTTC. As protein: CASSGSRRSRGDEQYF.